The 21 T cell receptor beta chains given below trace back to one sample, sequenced in a study of PD-1 blockade in mismatch repair-deficient tumors. This table comes from immunoSEQ multiplex PCR, and its TCRdb copy is limited to in-frame clones, with some not included. The sample carries about 68,000 clones, around 80% recorded once. The sequences come from peripheral blood, collected 2 weeks after starting pembrolizumab. The receptors here all came from an adult with mismatch repair-deficient cancer.

The chain links TRBV5-1 to TRBJ2-3; the match to TRBD2 covers 12 bases. The CDR3 length is 16 residues. CDR1 and CDR2 from the germline V gene are SGHRS and YFSETQ. The J segment lost 4 bases and the V segment lost 4 bases, leaving 7 bases of the junction unmatched. The CDR3 loop is CASSNTGLAGPDTQYF. The DNA of the CDR3 is TGCGCCAGCAGCAACACAGGACTAGCGGGACCAGATACGCAGTATTTT.

The rearrangement uses TRBV5-4 and TRBJ1-3; the D gene is possibly TRBD1 (5 bases). This CDR3 is built from 15 residues. Trimming took 0 bases from V and 0 from J, leaving 7 bases between them. CDR1 is SGHNT, CDR2 YYREEE, per germline (reference sequence). The CDR3 DNA is TGTGCCAGCAGCTTGGACAGGACCTCTGGAAACACCATATATTTT. Its protein product is CASSLDRTSGNTIYF.

The chain uses TRBV29-1 and TRBJ2-2; TRBD2 matches 13 bases. Per germline, CDR1 SQVTM and CDR2 ANQGSEA. The CDR3 is 13 amino acids. Unmatched junction bases numbered 0, after V lost 3 bases and J lost 8 bases. The CDR3 nucleotides read TGCAGCGTTGAGACTAGCGGGAGGGGGGAGCTGTTTTTT. Protein product: CSVETSGRGELFF.

V usage is TRBV9 and J usage is TRBJ2-5, with 9 bases matching TRBD2. The CDR3 runs to 16 residues. The trim removed 4 bases at V and 5 bases at J, leaving 12 bases unmatched. The germline V gene has CDR1 SGDLS and CDR2 YYNGEE. The CDR3 is CASSLRGAGGGETQYF. The CDR3 region has the DNA TGTGCCAGCAGCTTAAGAGGAGCGGGAGGAGGGGAGACCCAGTACTTC.

This chain connects TRBV5-1 to TRBJ2-5, with 8 bases matching TRBD2. The CDR3 contains 16 residues. Germline V lookup: CDR1 SGHRS, CDR2 YFSETQ. The V and J ends lost 0 bases and 5 bases, in that order; junction bases with no gene match: 9. This chain's CDR3 is CASSLVTGAGVETQYF. Written as DNA, the CDR3 is TGCGCCAGCAGCTTGGTTACGGGAGCGGGAGTTGAGACCCAGTACTTC.

V gene TRBV30 combines with J gene TRBJ2-7; TRBD1 matches at 8 bases. Trimming at V came to 4 bases and at J to 0 bases, leaving 2 bases not matched to a gene. Germline CDR1 GTSNPN, CDR2 SVGIG (reference sequence). This CDR3 comprises 13 residues. In DNA, the CDR3 is TGTGCCTGGACCGGGACAGGCTCCTACGAGCAGTACTTC. Amino acid sequence: CAWTGTGSYEQYF.

The chain joins TRBV5-1 to TRBJ2-2; D is uncertain. V lost 0 bases and J 5 bases, leaving 5 bases between the germline ends. Looked up from germline, CDR1 is SGHRS and CDR2 is YFSETQ. The CDR3 covers 13 residues. The CDR3 is CASSLGDTGELFF. The DNA of the CDR3 is TGCGCCAGCAGCTTGGGCGATACCGGGGAGCTGTTTTTT.

This clone was observed a single time. The genes are TRBV23-1 and TRBJ1-4; TRBD1 aligns across 9 bases. TRBV23-1 is annotated as an ORF whose role is uncertain. V trimming: 4 bases; J trimming: 12 bases; junction bases outside the gene matches: 6. The CDR3 loop spans 13 amino acids. In DNA, the CDR3 is TGCGCCAGCAGTCCGGGACAGGGCCTTGAACTGTTTTTT. This gives the protein CASSPGQGLELFF.

This chain joins TRBV4-3 and TRBJ2-1; 9 bases fit TRBD2. Germline V gene lookup returns CDR1 LGHNA and CDR2 YSLEER. The CDR3 is 15 amino acids. V shed 0 bases, J shed 9 bases, and the junction held 6 bases outside the gene matches. This CDR3 is CASSQDVAGGVEQFF. The CDR3 region has the DNA TGCGCCAGCAGCCAAGATGTGGCGGGAGGGGTTGAGCAGTTCTTC.

The chain links TRBV18 to TRBJ2-7; D tentatively reads TRBD1 or TRBD2 (6 bases each). V lost 2 bases to trimming and J lost 2 bases, with 13 bases between them. The CDR3 runs to 15 residues. Germline values: CDR1 KGHSH, CDR2 LQKENI. CDR3 sequence: CASSPGGTLTYEQYF. CDR3 DNA: TGTGCCAGCTCACCAGGCGGGACACTAACCTACGAGCAGTACTTC.

The chain employs TRBV7-2 and TRBJ2-2; TRBD1 might be the D (7 bases). In germline, CDR1 is SGHTA, CDR2 FQGNSA. The CDR3 runs 16 residues. V lost 4 bases and J lost 5, with 17 bases in between. CDR3 sequence: CASSSRQGGVTGELFF. In nucleotides, the CDR3 is TGTGCCAGCAGCTCAAGACAGGGAGGTGTAACCGGGGAGCTGTTTTTT.

This chain joins TRBV29-1 and TRBJ2-2; 7 bases are shared with TRBD1. This CDR3 has 13 amino acids. Germline V lookup: CDR1 SQVTM, CDR2 ANQGSEA. V trimming: 6 bases; J trimming: 3 bases; junction bases outside the gene matches: 4. CDR3 DNA sequence: TGCAGCGTGGTAACAGGGGACACCGGGGAGCTGTTTTTT. It encodes CSVVTGDTGELFF.

The rearrangement links TRBV5-6 to TRBJ1-1; possible D gene TRBD1, 5 bases. The CDR3 covers 13 residues. V was clipped by 2 bases and J by 6 bases, with 11 bases between them. Germline lookup yields CDR1 SGHDT and CDR2 YYEEEE. CDR3 protein: CASSFGGGAEAFF. The CDR3, as DNA: TGTGCCAGCAGCTTTGGGGGTGGGGCTGAAGCTTTCTTT.

The chain is built from TRBV14 and TRBJ1-2, with D tentatively TRBD1 (6 bases). Looked up from germline, CDR1 is SGHDN and CDR2 is FVKESK. V lost 0 bases and J lost 11, with 16 bases in between. There are 14 residues in the CDR3. The CDR3 is CASSQEPQGARYTF. Written as DNA, the CDR3 is TGTGCCAGCAGCCAAGAACCACAGGGTGCGCGGTACACCTTC.

This sequence joins TRBV5-4 and TRBJ1-1; TRBD1 aligns across 9 bases. From germline, CDR1 is SGHNT and CDR2 YYREEE (reference sequence). The trim removed 4 bases at V and 8 bases at J, leaving 6 bases unmatched. The CDR3 loop spans 13 amino acids. The chain's CDR3 is CASSLGQGREAFF. The CDR3 DNA follows: TGTGCCAGCAGCCTCGGACAGGGGAGGGAAGCTTTCTTT.

This clone rates as medium-sized. The genes are TRBV29-1 and TRBJ1-2, with D uncertain. Between the trimmed V and J ends, which lost 7 bases and 2 bases, there was a span of 11 bases. The CDR3 is 12 residues long. CDR1 and CDR2 (germline): SQVTM, ANQGSEA. This chain's CDR3 is CSAYFLNYGYTF. Here the CDR3 DNA reads TGCAGCGCCTACTTCCTCAACTATGGCTACACCTTC.

V usage is TRBV7-9 and J usage is TRBJ2-2; no definite D call. Germline loops: CDR1 SEHNR, CDR2 FQNEAQ (reference sequence). V was cut by 8 bases and J by 8 bases, with 12 bases left in between. This CDR3 region has 12 residues. This CDR3 is CASSSLAGELFF. CDR3 in DNA: TGTGCCAGCTCTTCTTTGGCGGGGGAGCTGTTTTTT.

The rearrangement uses TRBV10-3 and TRBJ2-1; D gene uncertain. This CDR3 spans 15 amino acids. The germline CDR1 and CDR2 sequences are ENHRY and SYGVKD. Trimming took 3 bases from V and 8 from J, leaving 17 bases between them. This CDR3 is CAISDRTPPADEQFF. The CDR3 DNA is TGTGCCATCAGTGATAGAACACCTCCAGCTGATGAGCAGTTCTTC.

The gene calls are TRBV2 and TRBJ1-1; possibly TRBD1 for D (6 bases). Germline loops: CDR1 SNHLY, CDR2 FYNNEI. The CDR3 length is 13 residues. Deletions cut 5 bases from V and 3 bases from J, with 10 bases between. The CDR3 coding sequence is TGTGCCAGCAGTCGTACAGGGTACACTGAAGCTTTCTTT. This encodes CASSRTGYTEAFF.

This chain joins TRBV7-9 and TRBJ1-3, with D maybe TRBD1 (5 bases). The germline V gene has CDR1 SEHNR and CDR2 FQNEAQ (reference sequence). V was pared by 7 bases and J by 2 bases, with 15 bases between. CDR3 length equals 15 residues. CDR3 sequence (DNA): TGTGCCAGCACCCTCGAAGGGGTACCTGGAAACACCATATATTTT. Its protein is CASTLEGVPGNTIYF.

The chain links TRBV5-4 to TRBJ2-3; 14 bases line up with TRBD2. The CDR3 sequence is 16 residues long. The V segment lost 4 bases and the J segment 3 bases; nucleotides outside the gene matches: 4. CDR1 SGHNT and CDR2 YYREEE come from the germline V gene (reference sequence). DNA for the CDR3: TGTGCCAGCAGCATCCGGACTAGCGGGGGGACAGATACGCAGTATTTT. It codes for CASSIRTSGGTDTQYF.